The rows below give T cell receptor beta chains drawn from one sample of a study of OX40 agonist ivuxolimab in advanced cancers. Method: immunoSEQ multiplex PCR; TCRdb's copy keeps in-frame clones and lacks some. The sample contains roughly 82,000 clones, about 89% of which appear only once. The source material was CD4+ or CD8+ T cells sorted from blood, sampled in a trial of the OX40 agonist ivuxolimab. Receptor source: an adult with an advanced solid tumor such as melanoma, head and neck, liver or kidney cancer. Both conserved end residues are part of each CDR3. A D gene is named only where the DNA matches it firmly. Clone size is shown for a subset of rows, as once, few, many or a class of expanded clone.

clone_size	d_call	v_call	j_call	cdr3_length	cdr3_nt	cdr3_aa
-	-	TRBV7-9	TRBJ1-3	13	TGTGCCAGCAGCTTAGGATGGGGAAACACCATATATTTT	CASSLGWGNTIYF
once	TRBD1	TRBV7-9	TRBJ1-2	12	TGTGCCAGCAGCTTGGACTTAAGGGGGCCCTACTTC	CASSLDLRGPYF
few	TRBD1	TRBV5-1	TRBJ2-3	17	TGCGCCAGCAGCTTTATACCGGGACAGGGGGCCGCAGATACGCAGTATTTT	CASSFIPGQGAADTQYF
-	-	TRBV7-2	TRBJ1-3	15	TGTGCCAGCAGCCTGGGGTCAAGCTCTGGAAACACCATATATTTT	CASSLGSSSGNTIYF
-	TRBD1	TRBV9	TRBJ1-1	12	TGTGCCAGCAGCTCACAGGGGATCGAAGCTTTCTTT	CASSSQGIEAFF
-	-	TRBV28	TRBJ1-2	15	TGTGCCAGCACCCTGGGGGGGGCGCCCAACTATGGCTACACCTTC	CASTLGGAPNYGYTF
-	-	TRBV19	TRBJ1-1	14	TGTGCCAGTAGTATAGATGATATTCCCACTGAAGCTTTCTTT	CASSIDDIPTEAFF
-	TRBD1	TRBV10-3	TRBJ1-2	17	TGTGCCATCAATCGTGGGGCCACAGGGGACGCTAACTATGGCTACACCTTC	CAINRGATGDANYGYTF
-	-	TRBV2	TRBJ1-2	13	TGTGCCAGCAGGAGGGTCGGGGTGCAAGGCTACACCTTC	CASRRVGVQGYTF
-	-	TRBV7-9	TRBJ2-5	8	TGTGCCAGCAGCCCTGGGTACTTC	CASSPGYF
-	-	TRBV6-6	TRBJ2-5	15	TGTGCCAGCAGTTACTCTAGGGCGGGCCGAGAGACCCAGTACTTC	CASSYSRAGRETQYF
-	-	TRBV5-1	TRBJ1-2	14	TGCGCCAGTAGCACAGGGATGGGAGACTATGGCTACACCTTC	CASSTGMGDYGYTF
-	-	TRBV4-1	TRBJ1-5	14	TGCGCCAGCAGCCCCTATTTGACTAATCAGCCCCAGCATTTT	CASSPYLTNQPQHF
-	-	TRBV2	TRBJ2-1	14	TGTGCCAGCAGGGGGCCGGGACGGATGGTTTGGCAGTTCTTC	CASRGPGRMVWQFF
-	-	TRBV15	TRBJ2-1	13	TGTGCCACCAGACCAGGGACCCACAATGAGCAGTTCTTC	CATRPGTHNEQFF
-	-	TRBV28	TRBJ1-1	12	TGTGCCAGCAGTTGGATGGGCACTGAAGCTTTCTTT	CASSWMGTEAFF
-	-	TRBV5-1	TRBJ2-7	14	TGCGCCAGCAGCCCAGCGGCAGGGGGGTACGAGCAGTACTTC	CASSPAAGGYEQYF
-	TRBD1	TRBV5-1	TRBJ1-4	15	TGCGCCAGCAGCTTGGGACAGGGTGTTAATGAAAAACTGTTTTTT	CASSLGQGVNEKLFF
-	-	TRBV18	TRBJ1-5	12	TGTGCCAGCTCCGAGGCTAATCAGCCCCAGCATTTT	CASSEANQPQHF
-	TRBD2	TRBV5-1	TRBJ2-5	17	TGCGCCAGCAGCTTGATCGTAGCGGGGGGTGGCCAAGAGACCCAGTACTTC	CASSLIVAGGGQETQYF
-	-	TRBV28	TRBJ2-7	16	TGTGCCAGCAGTGCGCCAGGGTCCCTCTTCTCCTACGAGCAGTACTTC	CASSAPGSLFSYEQYF
-	-	TRBV6-5	TRBJ2-2	11	TGTGCCAGCAGTTCCACCGGGGAGCTGTTTTTT	CASSSTGELFF
-	-	TRBV28	TRBJ2-5	15	TGTGCCAGCAGTTTACTCGACGGAGACCAAGAGACCCAGTACTTC	CASSLLDGDQETQYF
-	TRBD1	TRBV5-4	TRBJ2-7	15	TGTGCCAGCAGCTTCCGGGACAGAGTCCTCTACGAGCAGTACTTC	CASSFRDRVLYEQYF
-	TRBD2	TRBV7-9	TRBJ2-1	15	TGTGCCAGCACCCCCGGGAGGTTCTCCTACAATGAGCAGTTCTTC	CASTPGRFSYNEQFF
-	TRBD1	TRBV20-1	TRBJ1-1	11	TGCAGTGCGAGTGCGTCAGGGGGCGCTTTCTTT	CSASASGGAFF
-	-	TRBV18	TRBJ1-1	13	TGTGCCAGCTCACCAATGGGCTACACTGAAGCTTTCTTT	CASSPMGYTEAFF
-	TRBD1	TRBV9	TRBJ2-1	15	TGTGCCAGCAGCTCCACAGGGGCAACCTACAATGAGCAGTTCTTC	CASSSTGATYNEQFF
-	-	TRBV11-2	TRBJ2-7	16	TGTGCCAGCAGCTCTCTGTACGTGGGGAGCTCCTACGAGCAGTACTTC	CASSSLYVGSSYEQYF
-	-	TRBV14	TRBJ1-4	14	TGTGCCAGCAGCCCACCTGGGTTTAATGAAAAACTGTTTTTT	CASSPPGFNEKLFF
-	TRBD2	TRBV6-1	TRBJ2-1	15	TGTGCCAGCAGTGAACTAGCGGGCGTCTACAATGAGCAGTTCTTC	CASSELAGVYNEQFF
few	TRBD2	TRBV11-2	TRBJ2-3	13	TGTGCCAGCAGCGGGAGGGGCACAGATACGCAGTATTTT	CASSGRGTDTQYF
-	TRBD1	TRBV5-8	TRBJ2-7	14	TGTGCCAGCAGAGGGACAGGGGGCTCCTACGAGCAGTACTTC	CASRGTGGSYEQYF
-	TRBD1	TRBV19	TRBJ2-7	16	TGTGCCAGTAGTATAGGGATACGGGACAGGGGGAACGAGCAGTACTTC	CASSIGIRDRGNEQYF
-	-	TRBV19	TRBJ2-1	16	TGTGCCAGTAGTATAGATATGGGGTTAACGGGAAATGAGCAGTTCTTC	CASSIDMGLTGNEQFF
-	TRBD1	TRBV6-6	TRBJ2-3	15	TGTGCCAGCAGTTACACGGGACAGGGAACAGATACGCAGTATTTT	CASSYTGQGTDTQYF
-	TRBD2	TRBV28	TRBJ2-1	15	TGTGCCAGCAGTTCGTCGGGCGGGAGAGACAATGAGCAGTTCTTC	CASSSSGGRDNEQFF
few	-	TRBV25-1	TRBJ1-6	13	TGTGCCAGCAGTGCTTCCGTATACTCACCCCTCCACTTT	CASSASVYSPLHF
-	-	TRBV5-6	TRBJ2-1	13	TGTGCCAGCAGCGGGGGGTTCAACAATGAGCAGTTCTTC	CASSGGFNNEQFF
-	-	TRBV6-4	TRBJ1-2	15	TGTGCCAGCAGACCGGAGGGACACGGCAGCTATGGCTACACCTTC	CASRPEGHGSYGYTF